These 12 T cell receptor beta chains share one sample of origin, sequenced in a study of T cell repertoires in cytomegalovirus infection. MiXCR, run by TCRdb on the reads, gives a single entry per CDR3 protein. Seen here are around 100,000 distinct CDR3 sequences, around 10% observed once, and the top ten hold about 32%. What these receptors recognize is not known. The sample comprised PBMCs, sequenced either directly or after in vitro stimulation (not recorded which). These receptors were collected from a human donor in good health (CMV status not recorded). Some clones in this sample may be carry-over from other donors' samples.

About this clonotype: Possible read error: a much larger clone is one base away. The rearrangement links TRBV12-3 or TRBV12-4 to TRBJ1-4, with 8 bases lining up with TRBD1. The V gene end was trimmed by 6 bases and the J gene end by 7 bases; junction bases not matched to a gene: 7. The CDR3 contains 14 residues. The CDR3 nucleotides read TGTGCCAGCAGGATGACAGGGGCAGGTGAAAAACTGTTTTTT. This encodes CASRMTGAGEKLFF.

This clonotype occurred many times. V and J are TRBV19 and TRBJ2-7, with 7 positions matching TRBD2. Germline V gene data show CDR1 as LNHDA and CDR2 as SQIVND (reference sequence). The CDR3 sequence is 15 residues long. The V and J ends lost 2 bases and 2 bases, in that order; junction bases with no gene match: 6. The DNA for the CDR3 is TGTGCCAGTAGTATAAGCGGGGCTCCCACCTACGAGCAGTACGTC. It yields the protein CASSISGAPTYEQYV.

This clonotype was detected ten times or more. The V gene is TRBV7-9, the J gene TRBJ1-1, with D perhaps TRBD1 (6 bases). The germline V gene has CDR1 SEHNR and CDR2 FQNEAQ (reference sequence). Trimming stripped 5 bases from V and 0 bases from J, with 13 bases between. There are 15 residues in the CDR3. CDR3 DNA: TGTGCCAGCAGCGGCCGACAGGAATTGAACACTGAAGCTTTCTTT. It translates to CASSGRQELNTEAFF.

The chain carries TRBV19 and TRBJ1-6; TRBD1 might be the D (6 bases). V lost 9 bases and J 5 bases, leaving 23 bases between the germline ends. Looked up from germline, CDR1 is LNHDA and CDR2 is SQIVND (reference sequence). CDR3 length equals 17 residues. In DNA, the CDR3 is TGTGCCAGCGCGGGGGGGGGCCTAAGTATGGATAATTCACCCCTCCACTTT. Translation: CASAGGGLSMDNSPLHF.

This clonotype was counted ten times or more. The V call is TRBV7-2, the J call TRBJ1-3, with TRBD1 identical over 10 bases. J lost 4 bases, V lost 1 base, and 1 base had no gene match. Germline V CDR1 and CDR2: SGHTA, FQGNSA. The CDR3 covers 15 residues. The CDR3, as DNA: TGTGCCAGCAGCTTAGGACAGGGGGCCGGAAACACCATATATTTT. It codes for CASSLGQGAGNTIYF. Combining the CDR3 with reference TRBV7-2 and TRBJ1-3 gives the whole variable domain GAGVSQSPSNKVTEKGKDVELRCDPISGHTALYWYRQSLGQGLEFLIYFQGNSAPDKSGLPSDRFSAERTGGSVSTLTIQRTQQEDSAVYLCASSLGQGAGNTIYFGEGSWLTVV.

This clonotype was recorded many times. V and J are TRBV7-2 and TRBJ1-1, with TRBD1 matching over 9 bases. CDR1 is SGHTA, CDR2 FQGNSA, per germline. CDR3 length: 17 residues. V shed 5 bases and J 4 bases; nucleotides not matched to a gene: 14. CDR3 region: CASSQESEGQGVTEAFF. The CDR3 DNA follows: TGTGCCAGCAGCCAAGAAAGCGAGGGACAGGGCGTCACTGAAGCTTTCTTT.

This clonotype appeared many times. This sequence joins TRBV29-1 and TRBJ2-7, with 12 nucleotides matching TRBD2. There are 15 residues in the CDR3. CDR1 and CDR2 (germline): SQVTM, ANQGSEA. The ends lost 6 bases at V and 4 bases at J; junction bases unmatched: 10. Written as DNA, the CDR3 is TGCAGCGTCGAACTTCTAGCGGGAGGGCCATACGAGCAGTACTTC. Translation: CSVELLAGGPYEQYF.

This clonotype appeared many times. Here the CDR3 reads CASSLDWGEEKLFF. CDR3 DNA sequence: TGTGCCAGCAGCTTAGATTGGGGAGAGGAAAAACTGTTTTTT. The chain uses TRBV7-2 and TRBJ1-4; D gene ambiguous. With 1 base removed from V and 8 bases from J, the gap between germline ends came to 11 bases. The CDR3 loop spans 14 amino acids. Germline V gives CDR1 SGHTA, CDR2 FQGNSA.

This clonotype has more than one count but fewer than ten. The chain uses TRBV7-9 and TRBJ2-1; 8 bases are a match to TRBD2. J gave up 3 bases and V 1 base, and 2 bases lay outside the gene matches. CDR3 size: 15 residues. Germline V gives CDR1 SEHNR, CDR2 FQNEAQ (reference sequence). The CDR3 reads CASSLVLADYNEQFF. CDR3 nucleotides: TGTGCCAGCAGCTTAGTACTAGCGGACTACAATGAGCAGTTCTTC.

The V gene is TRBV19, the J gene TRBJ2-7; 7 bases align to TRBD2. Trimming cost V 5 bases and J 10 bases; bases outside gene matches: 11. CDR1 is LNHDA and CDR2 is SQIVND in the germline V gene (reference sequence). This CDR3 is built from 13 residues. The CDR3 loop reads CASSSRAGWDQYV. The CDR3 bases are TGTGCCAGTAGTTCCCGAGCGGGGTGGGATCAGTACGTC.

In its sample, this clonotype was seen a few times. The CDR3 region is CASSLLNSEQYV. The CDR3 coding sequence is TGTGCCAGCAGCCTGCTAAACTCCGAGCAGTACGTC. The rearrangement uses TRBV7-9 and TRBJ2-7; no reliable D call. Germline CDR1 reads SEHNR; CDR2 reads FQNEAQ (reference sequence). The CDR3 sequence is 12 residues long. V was shortened by 5 bases and J by 6 bases, with 11 bases between the two germline ends.

This clonotype was detected ten times or more. The J gene is TRBJ2-5, the V gene TRBV7-2; D gene uncertain. CDR1 is SGHTA and CDR2 is FQGNSA in the germline V gene. Trimming removed 1 base at V and 4 bases at J, with 16 bases between. This CDR3 comprises 16 residues. CDR3 region: CASSLGLVFTRETQYF. CDR3 bases: TGTGCCAGCAGCTTAGGCCTAGTGTTCACTCGAGAGACCCAGTACTTC.